Only a few counts were recorded for the clone carrying this TCR beta chain. This sample was included in a study of CD8 T cells in ankylosing spondylitis. Each CDR3 protein gets one entry after TCRdb re-called the 5' RACE reads with MiXCR. The sample includes 300,000 to 400,000 distinct CDR3 sequences, about 15% of them seen just once. The CDR3 sequence is 13 residues long. Germline V CDR1 and CDR2: DFQATT, SNEGSKA (reference sequence). V lost 1 base to trimming and J lost 6 bases, with 10 bases between them. The TCR was taken from a male donor with ankylosing spondylitis or in good health (not recorded which). The chain uses TRBV20-1 and TRBJ2-1; no definite D call. The material sequenced was blood, either unsorted or a sorted T cell fraction (not recorded which). CDR3 sequence reads: CSARGPTSNEQFF. The CDR3 nucleotides are TGCAGTGCTAGAGGCCCGACGTCCAATGAGCAGTTCTTC.